A selection of T cell receptor beta chains follows, all from one sample in a study of T cells in Graves' hyperthyroidism and ophthalmopathy. One entry per CDR3 protein results from TCRdb running MiXCR on the multiplex PCR reads. Found here are some 770,000 distinct CDR3 sequences, over 15% of them singletons; the top ten hold approximately 8.4%. Sample: blood. The receptor set was obtained from a young man with Graves' hyperthyroidism. Each CDR3 is given with its conserved first and last residue. D genes are given only for firm matches. Rows give clone size only sometimes, using once, few, many, or a class for an expanded clone.

J	D	V	size	DNA	CDR3
TRBJ2-1	-	TRBV20-1	many	TGCAGTGCCAGAAGCGGGTCCCACTACAATGAGCAGTTCTTC	CSARSGSHYNEQFF
TRBJ2-1	-	TRBV7-2	few	TGTGCCAGCAGCAGTCAGGGGGGACCCTACAATGAGCAGTTCTTC	CASSSQGGPYNEQFF
TRBJ2-7	-	TRBV3-1	many	TGTGCCAGCAGCCAAGTTTGGGGAACCTACGAGCAGTACTTC	CASSQVWGTYEQYF
TRBJ2-7	-	TRBV18	many	TGTGCCAGCTCACCACGAAACAGGCCCGACGAGCAGTACTTC	CASSPRNRPDEQYF
TRBJ2-7	-	TRBV27	few	TGTGCCAGCGGGAGGGGGCCCCTCGGATACGAGCAGTACTTC	CASGRGPLGYEQYF
TRBJ2-3	-	TRBV28	many	TGTGCCAGCAGTTTGCGGGTCAGGTCTAGCACAGATACGCAGTATTTT	CASSLRVRSSTDTQYF
TRBJ2-2	-	TRBV11-3	-	TGTGCCAGCAGCCCTGAGGGAGGTTACAACACCGGGGAGCTGTTTTTT	CASSPEGGYNTGELFF
TRBJ1-6	-	TRBV15	-	TGTGCCACCAGCAGAGATGTAGTAGTTAATTCACCCCTCCACTTT	CATSRDVVVNSPLHF
TRBJ2-3	-	TRBV29-1	once	TGCAGCGCTTTACAGCTAGTCGTCCCCGTCCAGGCAGATACGCAGTATTTT	CSALQLVVPVQADTQYF
TRBJ2-5	TRBD2	TRBV2	many	TGTGCCAGCAGCCCCGGACTAGCGGGCAGAACCCAGTACTTC	CASSPGLAGRTQYF
TRBJ1-2	-	TRBV2	many	TGTGCCAGCAGTCGGTCAGGGGATGGCTACACCTTC	CASSRSGDGYTF
TRBJ1-5	-	TRBV19	-	TGTGCCAGCGCTTCAGGTCAGCCCCAGCATTTT	CASASGQPQHF
TRBJ2-3	-	TRBV5-1	many	TGCGCCAGCAGCTTGCCAACAGGGACCACAGATACGCAGTATTTT	CASSLPTGTTDTQYF
TRBJ2-1	-	TRBV2	many	TGTGCCAGCAAGGACTACCATGAGCAGTTCTTC	CASKDYHEQFF
TRBJ2-2	-	TRBV28	few	TGTGCCAGCAGTTTGCCCCCCTCGGGGGGCGTCGGCGGGGAGCTGTTTTTT	CASSLPPSGGVGGELFF
TRBJ2-3	-	TRBV6-1	many	TGTGCCAGCAGTGAGAGGGGCCTCACAGATACGCAGTATTTT	CASSERGLTDTQYF
TRBJ2-1	-	TRBV28	many	TGTGCCAGCAGTTTCGGGGGCGGAAGCTACAATGAGCAGTTCTTC	CASSFGGGSYNEQFF
TRBJ2-1	-	TRBV11-3	many	TGTGCCAGCAGCCACGGGACCGACCTCTACAATGAGCAGTTCTTC	CASSHGTDLYNEQFF
TRBJ1-5	-	TRBV10-1	few	TGCGCCAGCATGAATTATGGAAGCAATCAGCCCCAGCATTTT	CASMNYGSNQPQHF
TRBJ2-1	TRBD2	TRBV28	-	TGTGCCAGCAAGACTAGCGGGAGGTTGGATGAGCAGTTCTTC	CASKTSGRLDEQFF
TRBJ2-7	TRBD2	TRBV2	many	TGTGCCAGCAGCGGGCGACTAGCGGGGTACTACGAGCAGTACTTC	CASSGRLAGYYEQYF
TRBJ2-7	TRBD2	TRBV11-2	-	TGTGCCAGCAGCCGGGGACTACCCCCCTACGAGCAGTACTTC	CASSRGLPPYEQYF
TRBJ2-1	-	TRBV19	-	TGTGCCAGTAGTATCGAAGGGAAGGACTACAATGAGCAGTTCTTC	CASSIEGKDYNEQFF
TRBJ2-7	TRBD1	TRBV11-2	many	TGTGCCAGCAGCTTCGGGACAGGCGGCGAGCAGTACTTC	CASSFGTGGEQYF
TRBJ1-5	-	TRBV6-1	many	TGTGCCAGCGCCACCTTTGGTGGTTCCAATCAGCCCCAGCATTTT	CASATFGGSNQPQHF
TRBJ1-4	TRBD1	TRBV5-6	few	TGTGCCAGCAGCTTGGTCCGGGAGGACAGGGCTGAAAAACTGTTTTTT	CASSLVREDRAEKLFF
TRBJ2-1	TRBD2	TRBV7-2	few	TGTGCCAGCAGCTACAGAGCGGGACCGGATGAGCAGTTCTTC	CASSYRAGPDEQFF
TRBJ2-1	-	TRBV25-1	-	TGTGCCAGCAGTGAAACTCTCTGGCGTGAGCAGTTCTTC	CASSETLWREQFF
TRBJ2-3	TRBD2	TRBV6-1	few	TGTGCCAGCAGTACCGAACTAGCGAAGGGGCCAGATACGCAGTATTTT	CASSTELAKGPDTQYF
TRBJ1-1	-	TRBV3-1	many	TGTGCCAGCAGCCCAGGGGTCAAGACTGAAGCTTTCTTT	CASSPGVKTEAFF
TRBJ2-7	-	TRBV9	-	TGTGCCAGCAGCGTAGGAAACACGCGCTACTCCTACGAGCAGTACTTC	CASSVGNTRYSYEQYF
TRBJ1-4	TRBD1	TRBV5-1	few	TGCGCCAGCAGCAGAGAGGGGGCGCCTAATGAAAAACTGTTTTTT	CASSREGAPNEKLFF
TRBJ2-5	-	TRBV18	many	TGTGCCAGCTCCTACGGGACCGGCGGGGAGACCCAGTACTTC	CASSYGTGGETQYF
TRBJ1-1	-	TRBV5-4	-	TGTGCCAGCAGCTTGCAGGGCGAGGGCACTGAAGCTTTCTTT	CASSLQGEGTEAFF
TRBJ1-2	-	TRBV28	many	TGTGCCAGCAGCCCCCACGGGGGCGTTTTTAGCTATGGCTACACCTTC	CASSPHGGVFSYGYTF
TRBJ2-1	TRBD2	TRBV13	-	TGTGCCAGCACCCCCTTCGGCGGGAGCTACAATGAGCAGTTCTTC	CASTPFGGSYNEQFF
TRBJ1-1	-	TRBV4-1	many	TGCGCCAGCACCGACAAAGGCGGGAGGGGCACTGAAGCTTTCTTT	CASTDKGGRGTEAFF
TRBJ2-3	TRBD2	TRBV5-1	many	TGCGCCAGCAACACAGCGGGAGGGAGCACAGATACGCAGTATTTT	CASNTAGGSTDTQYF
TRBJ2-7	TRBD2	TRBV12-3/TRBV12-4	-	TGTGCCAGCAGTTTAGCCACGGGAGGGCCCGCCGAGCAGTACTTC	CASSLATGGPAEQYF
TRBJ2-3	-	TRBV28	many	TGTGCCAGCAGTAGCCCGGGGAGGTTTACGCAGTATTTT	CASSSPGRFTQYF
TRBJ2-7	-	TRBV28	-	TGTGCCAGCAGTTTTCCTTATCGTGGCTACGAGCAGTACTTC	CASSFPYRGYEQYF
TRBJ2-7	-	TRBV28	many	TGTGCCAGCAGCATAGCCCGGTCCTACGAGCAGTACTTC	CASSIARSYEQYF
TRBJ2-1	-	TRBV11-2	many	TGTGCCAGCAGCCCCGAGGGCGGGACAGTTTACAATGAGCAGTTCTTC	CASSPEGGTVYNEQFF
TRBJ2-1	TRBD2	TRBV28	-	TGTGCCAGCAGTTTCCTAGCGGGGTCGATCTACAATGAGCAGTTCTTC	CASSFLAGSIYNEQFF
TRBJ2-7	TRBD2	TRBV4-3	once	TGCGCCAGCAGCCAGGCACTAGCGGGAGGGCCCTACGAGCAGTACTTC	CASSQALAGGPYEQYF
TRBJ2-2	TRBD2	TRBV19	-	TGTGCCAGTAGTATAGTTATAAAGCGGGAGGGTTCCGGGGAGCTGTTTTTT	CASSIVIKREGSGELFF